A selection of T cell receptor beta chains follows, all from one sample in a study of T cell repertoires in cytomegalovirus infection. TCRdb fed the reads into MiXCR, producing one record per CDR3 protein. Here the sample spans more than 250,000 distinct CDR3 sequences, about 25% being singletons. Antigen specificity for these receptors is unknown. The sample consisted of cultured PBMCs, taken from culture after CMV antigen stimulation. These receptors all come from a human donor in good health (CMV status not recorded). Some clones in this sample may be carry-over from other donors' samples. Each CDR3 is given with its conserved first and last residue. Each record gives: J gene, D gene, clone size, V gene, CDR3 protein, CDR3 DNA. The D gene is left open where the match is weak. Size is omitted from some rows. Given values are once, few, many or a class for expanded clones.

TRBJ2-3 - - TRBV28 CASSLSPIRDTSTDTQYF TGTGCCAGCAGTTTGTCCCCCATCCGGGACACTTCCACAGATACGCAGTATTTT
TRBJ2-5 - - TRBV24-1 CATSVFDGETQYF TGTGCCACCAGTGTTTTCGACGGGGAGACCCAGTACTTC
TRBJ2-7 TRBD2 few TRBV15 CATTSTSGTYEQYF TGTGCCACCACGTCGACTAGCGGAACCTACGAGCAGTACTTC
TRBJ2-1 - - TRBV4-3 CASSHNGGGANEQFF TGCGCCAGCAGCCACAACGGGGGTGGGGCCAATGAGCAGTTCTTC
TRBJ1-6 - - TRBV7-2 CASSPRGHNSPLHF TGTGCCAGCAGTCCACGGGGCCATAATTCACCCCTCCACTTT
TRBJ2-7 TRBD1 few TRBV9 CASSVALWEGGDEQYF TGTGCCAGCAGCGTAGCCTTGTGGGAAGGGGGCGACGAGCAGTACTTC
TRBJ2-5 TRBD2 - TRBV20-1 CSARTSGTQETQYF TGCAGTGCTAGAACTAGCGGGACACAAGAGACCCAGTACTTC
TRBJ2-1 - many TRBV6-5 CASSRGFNEQFF TGTGCCAGCAGTAGGGGATTTAATGAGCAGTTCTTC
TRBJ2-1 - - TRBV28 CASSFTQGSKWSYNEQFF TGTGCCAGCAGTTTCACGCAGGGATCTAAATGGTCCTACAATGAGCAGTTCTTC
TRBJ2-3 - many TRBV7-2 CASTSSTDTQYF TGTGCCAGCACATCTAGCACAGATACGCAGTATTTT
TRBJ1-2 - few TRBV28 CASSLRDRADYGYTF TGTGCCAGCAGTTTGAGGGACCGAGCCGACTATGGCTACACCTTC
TRBJ2-1 - many TRBV7-2 CASSLSNNEQFF TGTGCCAGCAGCTTATCTAACAATGAGCAGTTCTTC
TRBJ1-3 - - TRBV14 CASSQVNRGNTIYF TGTGCCAGCAGCCAAGTTAACCGCGGAAACACCATATATTTT
TRBJ2-3 TRBD2 many TRBV7-9 CASSLASGGSPDTQYF TGTGCCAGCAGCTTAGCGAGTGGCGGGAGTCCCGATACGCAGTATTTT
TRBJ1-1 TRBD1 few TRBV29-1 CSVERDRSEAFF TGCAGCGTTGAAAGGGACAGGAGTGAAGCTTTCTTT
TRBJ2-3 TRBD1 few TRBV12-3/TRBV12-4 CASRPPGQGPDTQYF TGTGCCAGCAGACCACCGGGACAGGGGCCAGATACGCAGTATTTT
TRBJ2-1 TRBD2 - TRBV7-8 CASSIARVGREWFF TGTGCCAGCAGCATAGCCCGAGTAGGGCGGGAGTGGTTCTTC
TRBJ2-1 - few TRBV7-9 CASSPTDRRSDFNEQFF TGTGCCAGCAGTCCTACAGACAGACGGAGTGACTTCAATGAGCAGTTCTTC
TRBJ1-2 - few TRBV16 CASSHNQGGYGYTF TGTGCCAGCAGCCATAACCAGGGAGGATATGGCTACACCTTC
TRBJ2-2 TRBD1 few TRBV12-5 CASGSQGRNTGELFF TGTGCTAGTGGTTCACAGGGGAGGAACACCGGGGAGCTGTTTTTT
TRBJ2-3 TRBD2 - TRBV4-1 CASSQDGRGNPLYLSTDTQYF TGCGCCAGCAGCCAAGACGGGAGGGGGAACCCATTATACCTCAGCACAGATACGCAGTATTTT
TRBJ2-3 - many TRBV7-2 CASSPSLGGARDTQYF TGTGCCAGCAGCCCGTCCTTGGGGGGGGCGAGAGATACGCAGTATTTT
TRBJ2-7 - - TRBV20-1 CSALLAGSYEQYF TGCAGTGCTCTACTAGCCGGATCCTACGAGCAGTACTTC
TRBJ2-6 TRBD1 few TRBV18 CASSPRTGGSGANVLTF TGTGCCAGCTCACCAAGAACAGGGGGCTCTGGGGCCAACGTCCTGACTTTC
TRBJ2-7 - - TRBV7-9 CASTPDRAGYEQYF TGTGCCAGCACCCCCGACAGGGCGGGGTACGAGCAGTACTTC
TRBJ2-4 - - TRBV7-2 CASSLDWSPGTIQYF TGTGCCAGCAGCTTAGATTGGAGTCCCGGAACCATTCAGTACTTC
TRBJ1-5 - - TRBV27 CASSNGGAGNQPQHF TGTGCCAGCAGTAATGGGGGGGCGGGGAATCAGCCCCAGCATTTT
TRBJ1-5 - - TRBV27 CASSPLYSYYPPQHF TGTGCCAGCAGTCCCCTATACAGCTACTATCCGCCCCAGCATTTT
TRBJ2-1 TRBD2 many TRBV7-2 CASSLVGTSGKLNEQFF TGTGCCAGCAGCTTAGTTGGGACTAGCGGGAAACTCAATGAGCAGTTCTTC
TRBJ1-2 - many TRBV7-9 CASSSLQGYGYTF TGTGCCAGCAGCTCCCTACAGGGTTATGGCTACACCTTC
TRBJ2-7 TRBD1 - TRBV25-1 CASSVGTGAAYEQYF TGTGCCAGCAGTGTCGGGACAGGGGCCGCCTACGAGCAGTACTTC
TRBJ1-2 - - TRBV7-8 CASSFRVVEYGYTF TGTGCCAGCAGCTTCAGGGTAGTGGAATATGGCTACACCTTC
TRBJ1-5 - - TRBV6-2/TRBV6-3 CASSYLAGNQPQHF TGTGCCAGCAGTTACTTGGCCGGCAATCAGCCCCAGCATTTT
TRBJ2-1 - - TRBV4-3 CASSQDGASAGYEQFF TGCGCCAGCAGCCAAGATGGAGCTAGTGCCGGGTATGAGCAGTTCTTC
TRBJ1-4 TRBD1 few TRBV11-2 CASSSIQGAYEKLFF TGTGCCAGCAGCTCCATACAGGGGGCTTACGAAAAACTGTTTTTT
TRBJ2-4 TRBD1 - TRBV6-2/TRBV6-3 CASTNPGQGANIQYF TGTGCCAGCACCAACCCCGGACAGGGAGCAAACATTCAGTACTTC
TRBJ1-6 TRBD1 - TRBV9 CASSGDQGGNSPLHF TGTGCCAGCAGCGGGGACCAGGGGGGCAATTCACCCCTCCACTTT
TRBJ2-7 - few TRBV11-1 CASSLTFSHEQYF TGTGCCAGCAGCCTTACTTTTTCGCACGAGCAGTACTTC
TRBJ2-1 - - TRBV14 CASSQAILTPYNEQFF TGTGCCAGCAGCCAAGCAATACTGACCCCCTACAATGAGCAGTTCTTC
TRBJ1-1 TRBD1 few TRBV6-2/TRBV6-3 CASSYLRTGSNTEAFF TGTGCCAGCAGTTACCTTCGGACAGGCTCGAACACTGAAGCTTTCTTT
TRBJ2-2 - - TRBV20-1 CSARDYRNTGELFF TGCAGTGCTAGGGACTATAGGAACACCGGGGAGCTGTTTTTT
TRBJ1-2 - once TRBV15 CATSRDRGFNYGYTF TGTGCCACCAGCAGAGACAGGGGTTTTAACTATGGCTACACCTTC
TRBJ2-2 - many TRBV12-3/TRBV12-4 CASSLLGLTGELFF TGTGCCAGCAGTTTGCTGGGATTAACCGGGGAGCTGTTTTTT
TRBJ2-5 - - TRBV7-3 CASSWGLVLGPQYF TGTGCCAGCAGCTGGGGACTCGTGTTAGGACCCCAGTACTTC
TRBJ1-1 - many TRBV7-2 CASSPRVGGAGTEAFF TGTGCCAGCAGCCCTAGGGTGGGGGGCGCGGGGACTGAAGCTTTCTTT
TRBJ1-5 TRBD1 - TRBV28 CASRSGTGHQPQHF TGTGCCAGCAGATCCGGGACAGGGCATCAGCCCCAGCATTTT
TRBJ2-3 TRBD2 few TRBV9 CASSVEAGLAGTDTQYF TGTGCCAGCAGCGTAGAGGCCGGACTAGCGGGCACAGATACGCAGTATTTT
TRBJ2-4 - few TRBV7-8 CASSLGGINIQYF TGTGCCAGCAGCTTAGGTGGGATAAACATTCAGTACTTC
TRBJ2-5 TRBD2 many TRBV7-2 CASSLGELAGVLGETQYF TGTGCCAGCAGCTTAGGGGAACTAGCGGGAGTATTGGGAGAGACCCAGTACTTC
TRBJ2-1 TRBD2 few TRBV27 CASSYRSLSGSSYNEQFF TGTGCCAGCAGTTATCGTTCCCTTAGCGGGAGCTCCTACAATGAGCAGTTCTTC
TRBJ1-3 TRBD1 - TRBV7-9 CASSVDRGLFSGNTIYF TGTGCCAGCAGCGTTGACAGGGGCCTATTCTCTGGAAACACCATATATTTT
TRBJ1-2 - - TRBV19 CASSAFGQPYGYTF TGTGCCAGTAGTGCGTTTGGACAGCCATATGGCTACACCTTC
TRBJ2-1 - - TRBV12-3/TRBV12-4 CASSLADPWSYNEQFF TGTGCCAGCAGTTTAGCGGACCCCTGGTCCTACAATGAGCAGTTCTTC
TRBJ1-4 TRBD1 - TRBV7-9 CASRPQGANEKLFF TGTGCCAGCAGACCACAGGGGGCTAATGAAAAACTGTTTTTT